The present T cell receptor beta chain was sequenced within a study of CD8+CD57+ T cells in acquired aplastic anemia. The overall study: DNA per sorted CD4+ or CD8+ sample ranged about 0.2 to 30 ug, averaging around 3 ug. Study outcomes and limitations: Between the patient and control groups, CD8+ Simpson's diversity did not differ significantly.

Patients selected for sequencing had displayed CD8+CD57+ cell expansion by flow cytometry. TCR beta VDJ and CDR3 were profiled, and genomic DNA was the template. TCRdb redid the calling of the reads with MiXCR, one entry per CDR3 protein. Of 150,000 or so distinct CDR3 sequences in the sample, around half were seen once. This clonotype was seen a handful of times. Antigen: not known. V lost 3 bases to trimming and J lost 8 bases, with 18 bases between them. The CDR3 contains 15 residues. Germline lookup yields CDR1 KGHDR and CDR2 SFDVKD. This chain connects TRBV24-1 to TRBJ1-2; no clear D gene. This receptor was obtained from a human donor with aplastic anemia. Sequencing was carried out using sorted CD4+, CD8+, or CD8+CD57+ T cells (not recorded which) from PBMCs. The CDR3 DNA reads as TGTGCCACCAGTGATCCCCTCCGGGGAGGGTGGGGCTACACCTTC. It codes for CATSDPLRGGWGYTF.